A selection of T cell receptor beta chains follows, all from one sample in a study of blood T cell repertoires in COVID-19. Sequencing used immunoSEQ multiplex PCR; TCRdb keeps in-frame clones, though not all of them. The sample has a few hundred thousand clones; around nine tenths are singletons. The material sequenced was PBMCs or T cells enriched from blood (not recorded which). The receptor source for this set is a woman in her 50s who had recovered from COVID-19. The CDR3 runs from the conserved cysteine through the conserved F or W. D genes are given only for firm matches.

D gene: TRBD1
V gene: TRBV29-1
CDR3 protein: CSVDPDRDAGYTF

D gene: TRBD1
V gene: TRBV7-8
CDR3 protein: CASSLRDRVSNQPQHF

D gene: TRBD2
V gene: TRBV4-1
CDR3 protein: CASSPVGTSGGNEQFF

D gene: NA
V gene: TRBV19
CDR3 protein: CASSIDSSTDTQYF

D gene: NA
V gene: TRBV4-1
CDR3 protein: CASSSGWGEDNQPQHF

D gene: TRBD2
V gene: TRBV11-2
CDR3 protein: CASSLGVGDYPIYEQYF

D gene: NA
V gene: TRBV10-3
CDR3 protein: CAISGPGPGATEAFF

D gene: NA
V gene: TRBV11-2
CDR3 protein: CASSLDLMEFSGNTIYF

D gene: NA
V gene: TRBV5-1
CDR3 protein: CASSLFAGSMVGYTF

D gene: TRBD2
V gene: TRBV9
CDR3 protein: CASSVERGEQYF

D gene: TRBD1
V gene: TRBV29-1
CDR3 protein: CSVAPPQGGTDTQYF

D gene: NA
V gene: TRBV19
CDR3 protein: CASRNPGTYNSPLHF

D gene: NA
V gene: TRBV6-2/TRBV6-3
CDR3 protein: CASSPAYEQYF

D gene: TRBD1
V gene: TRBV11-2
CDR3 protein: CASSLDPGGVTYGYTF

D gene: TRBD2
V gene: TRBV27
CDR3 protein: CASRYPSGGTYEQYF

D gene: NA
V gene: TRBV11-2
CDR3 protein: CASSLVRNGFAGMGNTQYF

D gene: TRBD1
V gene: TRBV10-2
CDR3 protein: CASGDRVDGYTF

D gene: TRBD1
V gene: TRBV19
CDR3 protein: CASTEDRGLLGYTF

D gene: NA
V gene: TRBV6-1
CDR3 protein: CASSEVRGGKFF

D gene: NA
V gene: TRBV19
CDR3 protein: CASFVIDSYPPFYTF

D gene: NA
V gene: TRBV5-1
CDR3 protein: CASSLAKGAIEKLFF

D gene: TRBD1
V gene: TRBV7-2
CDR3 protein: CASSLPWDRGYGYTF

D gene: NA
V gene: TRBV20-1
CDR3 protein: CSARDREQFF

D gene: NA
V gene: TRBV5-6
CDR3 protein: CASSLGPRVGQYF

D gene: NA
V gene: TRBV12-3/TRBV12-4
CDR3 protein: CATQMASTEAFF

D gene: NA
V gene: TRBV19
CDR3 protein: CASSISQGGYTF

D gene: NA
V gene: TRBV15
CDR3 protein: CATSRITGSLTDTQYF

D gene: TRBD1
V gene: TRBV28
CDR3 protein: CASHDQGAHPGELFF

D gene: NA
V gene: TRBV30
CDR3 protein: CAWRQTGNTGELFF

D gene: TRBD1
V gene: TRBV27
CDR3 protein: CASSLRTGNNSPLHF

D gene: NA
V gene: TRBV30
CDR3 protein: CAWSSGNGANVLTF

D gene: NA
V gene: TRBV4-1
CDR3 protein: CASSQDQADTQYF

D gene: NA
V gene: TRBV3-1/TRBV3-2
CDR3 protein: CASSQDSGANVLTF

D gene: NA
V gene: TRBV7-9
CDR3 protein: CASSFGQRGYTF

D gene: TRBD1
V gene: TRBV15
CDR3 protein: CATSRLSDRGDEQFF

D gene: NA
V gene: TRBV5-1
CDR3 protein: CASSLNFYSGETQYF

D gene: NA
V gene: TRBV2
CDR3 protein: CASRINQPQHF

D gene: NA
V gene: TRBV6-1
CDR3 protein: CASSEGQVSNQPQHF

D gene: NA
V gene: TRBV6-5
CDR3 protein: CASSGTPNQPQHF

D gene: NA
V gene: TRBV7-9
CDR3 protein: CASSLAGSYQPQHF

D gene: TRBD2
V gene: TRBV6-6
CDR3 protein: CASMTSGGGPGEQYF

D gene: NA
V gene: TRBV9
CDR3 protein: CASTTGPWDTEAFF

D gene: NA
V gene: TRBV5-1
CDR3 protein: CASSLVGLPGGAFF

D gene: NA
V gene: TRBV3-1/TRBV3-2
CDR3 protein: CASSQDQGLYGYTF

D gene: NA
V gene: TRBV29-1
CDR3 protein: CSVLVGVYGYTF

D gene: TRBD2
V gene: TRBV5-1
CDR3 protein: CASSLRPLAGGIQETQYF

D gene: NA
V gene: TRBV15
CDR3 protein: CATSRDSGGLSNQPQHF

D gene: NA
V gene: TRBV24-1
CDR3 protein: CATSDTVSYEQYF

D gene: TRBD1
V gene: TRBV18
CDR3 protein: CASSPDRGRIYGYTF

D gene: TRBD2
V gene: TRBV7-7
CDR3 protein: CASSPLAGGDNEQFF

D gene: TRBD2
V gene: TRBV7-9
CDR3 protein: CASSSRLASEQFF

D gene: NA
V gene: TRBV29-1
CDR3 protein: CSVFPTFMNTEAFF

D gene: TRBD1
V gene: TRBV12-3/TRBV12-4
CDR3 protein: CASRARGTETQYF

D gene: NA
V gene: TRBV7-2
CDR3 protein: CASSLGTFVEQYF

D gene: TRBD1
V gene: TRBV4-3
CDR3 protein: CASSQGRGRRDEKLFF

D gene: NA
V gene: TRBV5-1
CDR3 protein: CASSLPGETQYF

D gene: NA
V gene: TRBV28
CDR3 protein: CASSLNGLLFGYTF

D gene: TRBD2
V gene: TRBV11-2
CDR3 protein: CASLEVLAAGELFF

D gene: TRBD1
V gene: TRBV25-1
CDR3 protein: CASSPYQGASTEAFF